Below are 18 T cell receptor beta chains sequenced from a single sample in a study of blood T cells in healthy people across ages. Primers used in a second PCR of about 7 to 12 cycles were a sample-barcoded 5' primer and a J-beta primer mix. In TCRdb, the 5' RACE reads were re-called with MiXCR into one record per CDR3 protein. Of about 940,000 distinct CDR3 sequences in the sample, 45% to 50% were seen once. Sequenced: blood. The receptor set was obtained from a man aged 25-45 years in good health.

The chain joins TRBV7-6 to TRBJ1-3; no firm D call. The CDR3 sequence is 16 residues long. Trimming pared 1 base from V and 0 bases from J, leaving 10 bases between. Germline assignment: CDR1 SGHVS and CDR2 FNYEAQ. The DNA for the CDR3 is TGTGCCAGCAGCTTAGGGGCGGCTAGCTCTGGAAACACCATATATTTT. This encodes CASSLGAASSGNTIYF.

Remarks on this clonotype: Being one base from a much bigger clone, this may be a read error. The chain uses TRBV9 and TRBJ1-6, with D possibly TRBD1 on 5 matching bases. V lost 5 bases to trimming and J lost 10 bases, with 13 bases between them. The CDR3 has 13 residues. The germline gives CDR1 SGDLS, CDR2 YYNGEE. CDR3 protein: CASSFGGKSPLHF. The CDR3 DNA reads TGTGCCAGCAGTTTCGGGGGGAAGTCACCCCTCCACTTT.

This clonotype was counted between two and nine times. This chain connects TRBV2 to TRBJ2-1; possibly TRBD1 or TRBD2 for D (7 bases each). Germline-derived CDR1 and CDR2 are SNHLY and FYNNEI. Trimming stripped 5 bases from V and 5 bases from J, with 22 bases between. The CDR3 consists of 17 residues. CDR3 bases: TGTGCCAGCAGTTCCCCCAGGGAGGGGGCTGTGGACAATGAGCAGTTCTTC. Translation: CASSSPREGAVDNEQFF.

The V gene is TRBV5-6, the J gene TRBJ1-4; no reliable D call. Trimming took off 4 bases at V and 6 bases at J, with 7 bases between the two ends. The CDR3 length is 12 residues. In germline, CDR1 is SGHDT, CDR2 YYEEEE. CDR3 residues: CASSPWDEKLFF. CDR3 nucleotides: TGTGCCAGCAGCCCTTGGGATGAAAAACTGTTTTTT. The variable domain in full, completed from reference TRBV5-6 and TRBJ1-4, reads DAGVTQSPTHLIKTRGQQVTLRCSPKSGHDTVSWYQQALGQGPQFIFQYYEEEERQRGNFPDRFSGHQFPNYSSELNVNALLLGDSALYLCASSPWDEKLFFGSGTQLSVL.

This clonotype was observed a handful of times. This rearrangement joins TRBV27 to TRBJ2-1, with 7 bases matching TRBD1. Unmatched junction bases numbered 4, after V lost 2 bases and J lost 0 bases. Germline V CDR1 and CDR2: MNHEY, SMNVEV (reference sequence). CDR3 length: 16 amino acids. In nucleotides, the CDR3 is TGTGCCAGCAGTTTACACAGGGGTAGCTCCTACAATGAGCAGTTCTTC. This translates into CASSLHRGSSYNEQFF.

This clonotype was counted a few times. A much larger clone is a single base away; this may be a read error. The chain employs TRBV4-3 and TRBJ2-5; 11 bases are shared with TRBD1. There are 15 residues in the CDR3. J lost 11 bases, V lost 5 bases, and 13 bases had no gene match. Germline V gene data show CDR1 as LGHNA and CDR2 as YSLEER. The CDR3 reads CASSSGQGGYNEQYF. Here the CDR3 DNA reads TGCGCCAGCAGCTCGGGACAGGGGGGCTACAATGAGCAGTACTTC.

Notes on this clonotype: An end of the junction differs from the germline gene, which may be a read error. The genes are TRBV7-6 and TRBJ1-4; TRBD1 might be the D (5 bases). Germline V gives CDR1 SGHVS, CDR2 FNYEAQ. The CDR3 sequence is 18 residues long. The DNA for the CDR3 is TGTGCCAGCAGCCCTAAAGGCAGGGTTAAGAGGGAGAATGAAAAACGGTTTTTT. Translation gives CASSPKGRVKRENEKRFF.

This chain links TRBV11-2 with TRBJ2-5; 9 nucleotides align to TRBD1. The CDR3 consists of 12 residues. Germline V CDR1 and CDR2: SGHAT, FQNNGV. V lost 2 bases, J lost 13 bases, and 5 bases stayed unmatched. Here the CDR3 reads CASSLNQDRGYF. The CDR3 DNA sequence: TGTGCCAGCAGCTTAAATCAGGACAGGGGGTACTTC.

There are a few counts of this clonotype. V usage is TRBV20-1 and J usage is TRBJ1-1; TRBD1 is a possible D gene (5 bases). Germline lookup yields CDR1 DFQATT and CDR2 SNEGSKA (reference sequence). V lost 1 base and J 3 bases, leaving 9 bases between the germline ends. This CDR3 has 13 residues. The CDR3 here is CSARGQSDTEAFF. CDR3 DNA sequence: TGCAGTGCTAGAGGACAGTCGGACACTGAAGCTTTCTTT.

The CDR3 coding sequence is TGCAGTGCGCAGTCAGATACCTACGAGCAGTACTTC. Translated, it gives CSAQSDTYEQYF. V usage is TRBV20-1 and J usage is TRBJ2-7; D is unclear. CDR3 size: 12 residues. The germline V and J ends were trimmed by 6 bases and 2 bases, with 11 bases remaining between them. Germline assignment: CDR1 DFQATT and CDR2 SNEGSKA (reference sequence).

The CDR3 DNA sequence: TGTGCCACCAGTGGGCCTGCAGCTAGCGGGGGAACCTACGAGCAGTACTTC. Translation: CATSGPAASGGTYEQYF. This chain links TRBV24-1 with TRBJ2-4; TRBD2 matches at 10 bases. The DNA matches TRBJ2-7 better at its end, which makes the J call doubtful. This CDR3 has 17 residues. Germline CDR1 is KGHDR and CDR2 is SFDVKD.

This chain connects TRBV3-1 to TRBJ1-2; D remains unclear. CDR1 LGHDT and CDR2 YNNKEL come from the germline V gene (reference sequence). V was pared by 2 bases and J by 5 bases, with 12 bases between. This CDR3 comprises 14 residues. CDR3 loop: CASSQHDRVYGYTF. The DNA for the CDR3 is TGTGCCAGCAGCCAACATGATAGGGTTTATGGCTACACCTTC.

DNA for the CDR3: TGTGCCAGCACCAAAGGGCACGACCGATATTGGGATTACTATGGCTACACCTTC. Translating gives CASTKGHDRYWDYYGYTF. V usage is TRBV6-1 and J usage is TRBJ1-2; D is uncertain. The CDR3 contains 18 residues. V was clipped by 7 bases and J by 3 bases, with 27 bases between them. Germline CDR1 is MNHNS and CDR2 is SASEGT.

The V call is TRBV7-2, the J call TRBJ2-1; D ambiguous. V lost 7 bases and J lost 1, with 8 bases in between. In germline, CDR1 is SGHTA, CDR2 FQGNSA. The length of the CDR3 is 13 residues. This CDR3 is CASIKPSYNEQFF. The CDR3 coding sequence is TGTGCCAGCATCAAACCTTCCTACAATGAGCAGTTCTTC.

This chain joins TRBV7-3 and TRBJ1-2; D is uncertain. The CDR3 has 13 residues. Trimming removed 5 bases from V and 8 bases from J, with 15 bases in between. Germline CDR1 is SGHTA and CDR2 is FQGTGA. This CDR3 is CASSADRNNGYTF. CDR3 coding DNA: TGTGCCAGCAGCGCCGACCGGAATAACGGCTACACCTTC.

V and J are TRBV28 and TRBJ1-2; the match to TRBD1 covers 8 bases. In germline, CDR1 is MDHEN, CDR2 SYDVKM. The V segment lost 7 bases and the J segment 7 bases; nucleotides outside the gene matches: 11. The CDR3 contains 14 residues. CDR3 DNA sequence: TGTGCCAGCACCTCGATCGGGACAGGTTTTGGCTACACCTTC. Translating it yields CASTSIGTGFGYTF.

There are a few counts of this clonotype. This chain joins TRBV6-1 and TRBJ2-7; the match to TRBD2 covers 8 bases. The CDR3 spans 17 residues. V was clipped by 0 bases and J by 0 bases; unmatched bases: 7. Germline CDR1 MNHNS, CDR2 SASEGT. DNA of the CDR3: TGTGCCAGCAGTGAAGCTCGGGGGGGCCGTGCCTCCTACGAGCAGTACTTC. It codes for CASSEARGGRASYEQYF.

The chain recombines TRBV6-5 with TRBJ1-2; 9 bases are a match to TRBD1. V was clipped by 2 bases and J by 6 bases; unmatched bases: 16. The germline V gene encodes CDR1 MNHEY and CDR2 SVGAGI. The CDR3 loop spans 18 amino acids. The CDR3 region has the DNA TGTGCCAGCAGTTACAAACCAGACATGACAGGGGGGCCGGATGGCTACACCTTC. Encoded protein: CASSYKPDMTGGPDGYTF.